The subject of this entry is one T cell receptor beta chain. The antigen this receptor binds is unknown. There are no base qualities to consult, and no much larger clone falls within one base. Enrolling through a virtual design, the prospective study's participants ranged in age from roughly 18 to 100 years and lived across roughly 23 United States geographic areas. To assign participants to cohorts, the prospective study relied on clinical history that participants themselves reported in a screening survey and a study questionnaire. In the prospective study, mobile phlebotomists collected whole blood, serum and a nasopharyngeal or oropharyngeal swab from each participant. Participants in the prospective study had the option to provide additional blood draws and questionnaires over a roughly 2-month period. Before DNA extraction, prospective study blood samples were shipped either frozen or at room temperature.

The sample is drawn from a study of blood T cell repertoires in COVID-19 (dated by TCRdb to 2019 to 2021). Study-level background: Collaborator samples came from the United States, Italy and Spain and covered acute and convalescent phases of COVID-19. The prospective study material was composed of cDNA or gDNA derived from T cells, B-cell-depleted T cells, or PBMCs. Subjects who had been exposed to COVID-19, were actively infected with it, or had recovered from it provided the deeply sampled blood TCRbeta repertoires that made up the dataset. A freely available public database, intended as a resource for researchers studying the immune response to SARS-CoV-2, is where the repertoires were released. The samples were drawn from the first 160 participants of the ongoing ImmuneRACE study and from roughly 1,300 subjects provided by 6 global collaborators. Nearly every sample came with metadata listing a de-identified subject ID, COVID-19 status, age in years and sex. Where available, HLA class I and class II types were taken from metadata supplied by the sample provider and were not determined by assay-based typing.

V was cut back by 8 bases and J by 1 base, leaving a gap of 9 bases between them. Reading from cysteine to phenylalanine, the CDR3 counts 12 amino acids. Only the CDR3 portion is preserved as DNA: 36 bases, with reading frame beginning at the first base. Based on the germline V gene, the CDR1 and CDR2 sequences are SQVTM and ANQGSEA. General conclusions and limits of the study: Clinical and demographic metadata were provided uncurated, with the amount varying by source and participant.

TCRbeta CDR3 regions were amplified from genomic DNA using the immunoSEQ Assay, a bias-controlled multiplex PCR. Turning to the authors' computational methods: The number of nucleated cells in each sample was estimated from the amplification of reference gene primers within the assay. To quantify the absolute abundance of each unique TCRbeta CDR3 rearrangement, sequence reads were collapsed and filtered. For each sample, productive Simpson clonality was calculated as the square root of Simpson's diversity index over productive rearrangements. This is the immuneACCESS table as TCRdb keeps it, with only in-frame sequences that have V and J called. A part of the clones is gone; compared with another copy, unresolved V genes explain less than half, and the rest is unexplained. The V and J calls and the clone size are those of that table, but D and trimming were determined from the DNA. The sample data list fewer than 350,000 clones, and about nine tenths of these were observed just once. The ten top clones hold over 3.5% of the sample.

Specimen: PBMCs or T cells enriched from blood (not recorded which). The V and J genes are TRBV29-1 and TRBJ2-1; the D gene is perhaps TRBD1, from 5 matching bases. The sequence derives from a woman aged 30 to 39 with acute COVID-19. The nucleotides are TGCAGCCAGTCAGGGTCCTACAATGAGCAGTTCTTC. Its protein product is CSQSGSYNEQFF.